Each of the 5 T cell receptor beta chains below was sequenced from the same sample in a study of blood T cells in healthy people across ages. A second roughly 7 to 11 cycle PCR used barcoded and J-beta primers. Each CDR3 protein gets one entry after TCRdb re-called the 5' RACE reads with MiXCR. The sample includes approximately 1.5 million distinct CDR3 sequences, 30% to 40% of them seen just once. Source material: blood. The receptors originated from a woman between 25 and 40 years old in good health.

The gene calls are TRBV6-1 and TRBJ2-7; TRBD2 matches 9 bases. CDR1 and CDR2 from the germline V gene are MNHNS and SASEGT. The CDR3 is 15 residues long. V lost 3 bases and J lost 3; bases outside the gene matches: 6. CDR3 sequence reads: CASSESGLAIYEQYF. CDR3 DNA sequence: TGTGCCAGCAGTGAGTCTGGACTAGCGATCTACGAGCAGTACTTC.

The gene calls are TRBV20-1 and TRBJ1-1; D is perhaps TRBD1 (6 bases). Trimming removed 4 bases from V and 1 base from J, with 10 bases in between. Germline CDR1 and CDR2: DFQATT and SNEGSKA (reference sequence). The CDR3 has 13 amino acids. The CDR3 DNA is TGCAGTGCTACCATGGGGGCGAACACTGAAGCTTTCTTT. It yields the protein CSATMGANTEAFF.

This clonotype was counted only a few times. A read error may account for a junction end that differs from germline. The chain employs TRBV2 and TRBJ1-1, with D uncertain. The CDR3 runs to 13 residues. CDR1 and CDR2 from the germline V gene are SNHLY and FYNNEI. CDR3 DNA sequence: TGTGCCAGCAGGGAAGGGTGGAACACTGAAGCTTTCTTT. It is translated as CASREGWNTEAFF.

This clonotype occurred a few times. The CDR3 loop reads CASSPSMGQINEQFF. The CDR3 bases are TGTGCCAGCTCACCGTCAATGGGGCAAATCAATGAGCAGTTCTTC. The chain uses TRBV18 and TRBJ2-1, with a tentative D call TRBD1 (5 bases). The CDR3 has 15 residues. Germline V gene data show CDR1 as KGHSH and CDR2 as LQKENI. Trimming stripped 3 bases from V and 6 bases from J, with 15 bases between.

This rearrangement joins TRBV3-1 to TRBJ2-1; 7 nucleotides agree with TRBD2. The V gene end was trimmed by 0 bases and the J gene end by 10 bases; junction bases not matched to a gene: 3. The CDR3 contains 13 residues. Germline CDR1 reads LGHDT; CDR2 reads YNNKEL (reference sequence). This CDR3 is CASSQDSGLEQFF. For the CDR3, the DNA is TGTGCCAGCAGCCAAGATAGCGGGCTAGAGCAGTTCTTC.